This entry is about one TCR beta chain. This entry belongs to a study of cytomegalovirus exposure and HLA in healthy donors. Germline-derived CDR1 and CDR2 are SGHVS and FQNEAQ. The junction had 5 bases not matched to a gene; V was cut back by 8 bases and J by 6 bases. The length of the CDR3 is 12 residues. The PCR ran on 60 Vbeta and 13 Jbeta primers. Libraries were prepared by immunoSEQ multiplex PCR; TCRdb keeps only in-frame clonotypes and omits some of them. The repertoire holds approximately 180,000 clones, roughly 77% seen once, with 1.5% to 2% in the top ten. The chain combines TRBV7-8 with TRBJ1-2; 8 bases match TRBD1. Sequencing used PBMCs. This sequence was found in a woman in her forties or fifties in good health and CMV-seronegative. CDR3 residues: CASDQGAHGYTF. CDR3 nucleotides: TGTGCCAGCGACCAGGGGGCGCATGGCTACACCTTC.